This is a list of T cell receptor beta chains from one sample in a study of blood T cells in healthy people across ages. Using its own MiXCR run on the 5' RACE reads, TCRdb lists one record per CDR3 protein. Of roughly 410,000 distinct CDR3 sequences listed, approximately 47% are singletons. Sequenced material: blood. Receptors originate from a man in his 60s in good health. The CDR3 runs from the conserved cysteine through the conserved F or W. A D gene is named only where the DNA matches it firmly. A row's size may be missing; if present it is once, few, many or a size class.

j_call,clone_size,d_call,v_call,cdr3_nt,cdr3_aa
TRBJ2-1,.,TRBD2,TRBV11-2,TGTGCCAGCAGCTTAGATCGCATGGCGGGAGGGCCCAACAATGAGCAGTTCTTC,CASSLDRMAGGPNNEQFF
TRBJ2-5,.,TRBD2,TRBV27,TGTGCCAGCAGTTTAAGTCCCAGGGCGGGGGAGCAGTACTTC,CASSLSPRAGEQYF
TRBJ2-7,.,.,TRBV5-1,TGCGCCAGCAGCCGGGACGGAGTATCCTACGAGCAGTACTTC,CASSRDGVSYEQYF
TRBJ1-1,few,.,TRBV5-8,TGTGCCAGCAGCCTGGACACGGGTTGGGGCACTGAAGCTTTCTTT,CASSLDTGWGTEAFF
TRBJ2-1,.,TRBD2,TRBV18,TGTGCCAGCTCACCACCGGGGGGTTCTAGCGGCTCCTACAATGAGCAGTTCTTC,CASSPPGGSSGSYNEQFF
TRBJ1-1,many,TRBD1,TRBV4-3,TGCGCCAGCAGCCAAGAGCACAGGGGGCGTAATCGCACTGAAGCTTTCTTT,CASSQEHRGRNRTEAFF
TRBJ2-3,few,TRBD2,TRBV20-1,TGCAGTGCTAGAGGCGTAGCGGGATTCACAGATACGCAGTATTTT,CSARGVAGFTDTQYF
TRBJ2-7,.,.,TRBV6-1,TGTGCCGCCGGGACGGTCTCCTACGAGCAGTACTTC,CAAGTVSYEQYF
TRBJ2-7,.,TRBD1,TRBV7-9,TGTGCCAGCAGCTATGGGACAGGCGCCTACGAGCAGTACTTC,CASSYGTGAYEQYF
TRBJ2-5,few,.,TRBV20-1,TGCAGTACGATCGGGGGAAGGAGAGAGACCCAGTACTTC,CSTIGGRRETQYF
TRBJ2-1,many,.,TRBV4-3,TGCGCCAGCAGCCAAGGACGGGCGGGAGAGCAGTTCTTC,CASSQGRAGEQFF
TRBJ2-1,few,.,TRBV10-3,TGTGCCATCAGTGGGGACCCACACAATGAGCAGTTCTTC,CAISGDPHNEQFF
TRBJ2-3,.,.,TRBV20-1,TGCAGTGCCCCGGGACTGCCTAGCACAGATACGCAGTATTTT,CSAPGLPSTDTQYF
TRBJ2-5,.,.,TRBV5-1,TGCGCCAGCAGAGAAGTAGGTCGGGTCATGGAGACCCAGTACTTC,CASREVGRVMETQYF
TRBJ2-5,many,.,TRBV4-1,TGCGCCAGCAGCCAGTTTCGCCGTGAGACCCAGTACTTC,CASSQFRRETQYF
TRBJ2-1,.,TRBD2,TRBV27,TGTGCCAGCAGTGTTGCGGGGGCCTACAATGAGCAGTTCTTC,CASSVAGAYNEQFF
TRBJ2-1,few,.,TRBV9,TGTGCCAGCAGCGTAGCTTTCGGCGGGACCCTTAATGAGCAGTTCTTC,CASSVAFGGTLNEQFF
TRBJ2-1,.,.,TRBV24-1,TGTGCCACCAGTGACCCGCCGACAGGAGAGCAGTTCTTC,CATSDPPTGEQFF
TRBJ2-1,.,TRBD1,TRBV9,TGTGCCAGCAGCTCCGGGGGGACAGGGCTCTACAATGAGCAGTTCTTC,CASSSGGTGLYNEQFF
TRBJ2-3,.,.,TRBV9,TGTGCCAGCAGCGTAGAAAGGGGTACAGATACGCAGTATTTT,CASSVERGTDTQYF
TRBJ2-3,many,.,TRBV11-1,TGTGCCAGCAGCTTAGCGAGGGCTAGCCGACGCACAGATACGCAGTATTTT,CASSLARASRRTDTQYF
TRBJ2-6,.,.,TRBV20-1,TGCAGCCTGATGGGGTCTACTTCTGGGGCCAACGTCCTGACTTTC,CSLMGSTSGANVLTF
TRBJ2-7,few,TRBD2,TRBV30,TGTGCCTGGAGCGACGGGGGGTACGAGCAGTACTTC,CAWSDGGYEQYF
TRBJ2-3,.,.,TRBV12-3/TRBV12-4,TGTGCCAGCAGGGCCAGTGGTGGGGGGCAGTATTTT,CASRASGGGQYF
TRBJ1-1,many,.,TRBV5-1,TGCGCCAGCAGCTTCGGACAGCCCGTAAACACTGAAGCTTTCTTT,CASSFGQPVNTEAFF
TRBJ2-7,.,.,TRBV10-3,TGTGCCATCAGTGACTCGAAGCTCAGGACAGCCAACTACGAGCAGTACTTC,CAISDSKLRTANYEQYF
TRBJ2-3,few,.,TRBV3-1,TGTGCCAGCAGTCATGGCGGAGTCACAGATACGCAGTATTTT,CASSHGGVTDTQYF
TRBJ2-7,once,TRBD2,TRBV12-3/TRBV12-4,TGTGCCAGCAGTCTCGGACTAGGGAGGTCCCACGAGCAGTACTTC,CASSLGLGRSHEQYF
TRBJ2-4,.,.,TRBV20-1,TGCAGTGCTAGAGCAGGGGCGGTCCAAAACATTCAGTACTTC,CSARAGAVQNIQYF
TRBJ2-2,.,TRBD2,TRBV7-2,TGTGCCAGCAGCTTAGGACTAGCGGGGGTCGGGGAGCTGTTTTTT,CASSLGLAGVGELFF
TRBJ2-6,.,.,TRBV7-9,TGTGCCTGCAGCTCGACAAACGTCCTGACTTTC,CACSSTNVLTF
TRBJ2-1,.,TRBD2,TRBV12-3/TRBV12-4,TGTGCCAGCAGCTTTGATGTCGGGGAGGGCTCGTACAATGAGCAGTTCTTC,CASSFDVGEGSYNEQFF
TRBJ2-1,.,.,TRBV5-1,TGCGCCAGCAACCTCGGTGGGTACAATGAGCAGTTCTTC,CASNLGGYNEQFF
TRBJ1-2,.,.,TRBV7-9,TGTGCCAGCAGCCCGACCGACGGGGCGCCCTATGGCTACACCTTC,CASSPTDGAPYGYTF
TRBJ1-2,few,.,TRBV20-1,TGCAGTGCTAGAGGGCCGGGAACCTATGGCTACACCTTC,CSARGPGTYGYTF
TRBJ2-4,many,TRBD2,TRBV20-1,TGCAGTGCCAGTGGGGGGACTAAGGACATTCAGTACTTC,CSASGGTKDIQYF
TRBJ2-7,few,.,TRBV29-1,TGCAGCGTTGTAAGGTCCTTGGGGTCCTACGAGCAGTACTTC,CSVVRSLGSYEQYF